This entry describes one T cell receptor (beta chain). This sample was included in a study of blood T cell repertoires in COVID-19. Study summary: The study drew acute and convalescent COVID-19 samples from the United States, Italy and Spain. PBMCs, B-cell-depleted T cells, or T cells were the source of the cDNA or gDNA that made up the material.

In the original processing: Nucleated cell number was recorded as an estimate derived from reference gene primer amplification. Clones were sequenced by immunoSEQ multiplex PCR, and TCRdb holds only the in-frame ones, with some missing. From that table come the V and J calls and clone size; the DNA was used to work out D and trimming. The sample shows fewer than 350,000 clones, 81% of them seen only once. V dropped 4 bases and J dropped 3; count of bases not matched to a gene: 5. CDR3 length: 15 residues. The V gene's germline CDR1 is SGHTA and CDR2 FQGTGA. The chain employs TRBV7-3 and TRBJ2-7; 11 nucleotides agree with TRBD2. The origin of this receptor is a woman in her sixties with active or convalescent COVID-19. The sample comprised peripheral blood. For the CDR3, the DNA is TGTGCCAGCAGCTCCGTAGCGGGGGGGCTCTACGAGCAGTACTTC. It is translated as CASSSVAGGLYEQYF.